A selection of T cell receptor beta chains follows, all from one sample in a study of shared clonotypes between healthy human individuals. TCRdb's table, derived via immunoSEQ multiplex PCR, lists solely in-frame clones and lacks some. In the table there are some 2,500,000 clones, around 90% of which are singletons. The sequencing input was naive CD4+ T cells from PBMCs. Receptors were obtained from a man in his late teens or twenties in good health. Some clones in this sample may be carry-over from other donors' samples. CDR3s leave out the opening cysteine and the closing phenylalanine or tryptophan. Each record gives: V gene, J gene, CDR3 protein.

>TRBV7-2|TRBJ1-2
ASSPTATGTARGYT
>TRBV4-3|TRBJ2-7
ASSPTTAGVEREQY
>TRBV6-4|TRBJ2-2
ASSKEGTNTGELF
>TRBV4-1|TRBJ2-3
ASSRTSGSGADTQY
>TRBV7-2|TRBJ2-7
ASSLGYDSLYEQY
>TRBV5-1|TRBJ2-1
ASSLEGLYNEQF
>TRBV11-3|TRBJ2-1
ASSLDYDAGTPYNEQF
>TRBV9|TRBJ1-4
ASSAQGGSEKLF
>TRBV2|TRBJ2-7
ATGQGKGEQY
>TRBV5-1|TRBJ2-1
ASSPGLADYNEQF